What follows are 10 T cell receptor beta chains derived from one specimen sequenced in a study of T-cell memory formation after mild COVID-19. Each CDR3 protein is one row after TCRdb ran MiXCR on the 5' RACE reads. The top ten hold 2% to 2.5% of the sample, which has 130,000 to 150,000 distinct CDR3 sequences, 15% to 20% seen once. What was sequenced was PBMCs or a T cell subset sorted from them (not recorded which). These receptors were collected from an adult woman who had mild COVID-19 (a few samples of this study predate the infection). Cell type and time point are not known.

The rearrangement links TRBV11-2 to TRBJ2-7; D perhaps matches TRBD2 (6 bases). CDR3 length: 13 residues. Trimming removed 5 bases at V and 0 bases at J, with 8 bases between. Germline-derived CDR1 and CDR2 are SGHAT and FQNNGV. CDR3 sequence (DNA): TGTGCCAGCAGCCGTAGCGGCTCCTACGAGCAGTACTTC. Its protein product is CASSRSGSYEQYF.

This clonotype has just a few counts. The chain employs TRBV10-3 and TRBJ1-2, with no clear D. Germline assignment: CDR1 ENHRY and CDR2 SYGVKD. This CDR3 is 11 amino acids long. V lost 10 bases and J lost 1, with 7 bases in between. The CDR3 loop reads CATSDNYGYTF. DNA for the CDR3: TGTGCCACCTCAGATAACTATGGCTACACCTTC.

This clonotype was seen a few times. The chain is built from TRBV12-3 or TRBV12-4 and TRBJ2-3; 9 bases fit TRBD2. CDR3 length: 13 residues. V shed 10 bases and J 4 bases; nucleotides not matched to a gene: 6. This CDR3 is CATRGGGADTQYF. The CDR3 DNA sequence: TGTGCCACGAGGGGCGGGGGGGCAGATACGCAGTATTTT.

This clonotype was found a few times. The chain carries TRBV24-1 and TRBJ2-2; 11 nucleotides line up with TRBD2. V gave up 4 bases and J gave up 5 bases; unmatched junction bases: 2. The CDR3 runs to 15 residues. Germline lookup yields CDR1 KGHDR and CDR2 SFDVKD. This CDR3 is CATSEWTSGTGELFF. The CDR3 DNA sequence: TGTGCCACCAGTGAATGGACTAGCGGGACCGGGGAGCTGTTTTTT.

The sample holds a few counts of this clonotype. This CDR3 is CASSAGTSGGHETQYF. CDR3 DNA sequence: TGCGCCAGCAGCGCCGGGACTAGCGGGGGGCACGAGACCCAGTACTTC. The chain couples TRBV5-1 to TRBJ2-5; 15 bases agree with TRBD2. Trimming cost V 4 bases and J 5 bases; bases outside gene matches: 6. CDR1 is SGHRS and CDR2 is YFSETQ in the germline V gene. CDR3 length equals 16 residues.

The rearrangement links TRBV20-1 to TRBJ1-1, with D possibly matching TRBD1 (5 bases). There are 14 residues in the CDR3. The ends were cut back, 5 bases at V and 0 bases at J, with 13 bases in the middle. The V gene's germline CDR1 is DFQATT and CDR2 SNEGSKA (reference sequence). In DNA, the CDR3 is TGCAGTGCTGGCCTAGGGACGGTGAACACTGAAGCTTTCTTT. Translation gives CSAGLGTVNTEAFF.

This clonotype was seen a single time. CDR3 in amino acids: CASSYGGVKQFF. In nucleotides, the CDR3 is TGTGCCAGCAGTTACGGTGGGGTTAAGCAGTTCTTC. This chain links TRBV6-5 with TRBJ2-1; D call uncertain. The germline CDR1 and CDR2 sequences are MNHEY and SVGAGI. The CDR3 has 12 residues. Deletions cut 2 bases from V and 11 bases from J, with 10 bases between.

The V gene is TRBV28, the J gene TRBJ2-5, with D perhaps matching TRBD2 (6 bases). Germline CDR1 MDHEN, CDR2 SYDVKM. This CDR3 region has 15 residues. Trimming stripped 4 bases from V and 5 bases from J, with 17 bases between. The CDR3 here is CASSSPSRGRETQYF. The CDR3 DNA sequence: TGTGCCAGCAGTTCCCCTTCGCGGGGACGGGAGACCCAGTACTTC.

The chain couples TRBV6-5 to TRBJ2-3; D is possibly TRBD1 or TRBD2 (5 bases each). Trimming shortened V by 0 bases and J by 3 bases, and 16 bases separated the two germline ends. CDR1 is MNHEY and CDR2 is SVGAGI in the germline V gene. This CDR3 spans 17 amino acids. CDR3: CASSYSLGPSSTDTQYF. The CDR3 DNA is TGTGCCAGCAGTTACTCGTTGGGACCCTCGAGTACAGATACGCAGTATTTT.

This clonotype was seen more than once but under ten times. J is TRBJ2-2 and V is TRBV6-4; no clear D. Germline CDR1 is MRHNA and CDR2 is SNTAGT. The CDR3 is 14 residues long. V lost 2 bases and J lost 0, with 4 bases in between. Here the CDR3 reads CASSDQPNTGELFF. The CDR3 DNA reads as TGTGCCAGCAGTGACCAGCCGAACACCGGGGAGCTGTTTTTT.